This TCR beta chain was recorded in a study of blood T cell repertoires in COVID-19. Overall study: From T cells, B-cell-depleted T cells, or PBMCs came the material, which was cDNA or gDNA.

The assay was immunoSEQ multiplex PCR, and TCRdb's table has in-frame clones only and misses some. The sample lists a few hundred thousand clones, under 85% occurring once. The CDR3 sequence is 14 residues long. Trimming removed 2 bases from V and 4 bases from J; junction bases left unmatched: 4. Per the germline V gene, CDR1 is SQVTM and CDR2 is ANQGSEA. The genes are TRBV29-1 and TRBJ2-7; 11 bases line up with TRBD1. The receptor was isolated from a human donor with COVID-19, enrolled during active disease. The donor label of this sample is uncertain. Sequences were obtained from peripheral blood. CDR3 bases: TGCAGCGTTGAAACCGGGACAGGGGGGTACGAGCAGTACTTC. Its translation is CSVETGTGGYEQYF.